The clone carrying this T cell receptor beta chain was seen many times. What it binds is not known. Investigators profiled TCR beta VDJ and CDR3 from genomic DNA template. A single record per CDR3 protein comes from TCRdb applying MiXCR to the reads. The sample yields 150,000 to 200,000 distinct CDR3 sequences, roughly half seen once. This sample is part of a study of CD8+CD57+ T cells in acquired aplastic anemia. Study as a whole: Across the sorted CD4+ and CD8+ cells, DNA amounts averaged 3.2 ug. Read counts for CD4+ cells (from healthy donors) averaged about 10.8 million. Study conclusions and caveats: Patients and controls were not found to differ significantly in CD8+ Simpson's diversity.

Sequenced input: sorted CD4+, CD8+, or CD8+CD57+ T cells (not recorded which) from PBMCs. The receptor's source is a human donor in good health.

The CDR3 loop is CASIRGQAYNSPLHF. In DNA form, the CDR3 reads TGTGCCAGCATCCGAGGACAGGCATATAATTCACCCCTCCACTTT. V gene TRBV2 combines with J gene TRBJ1-6, with TRBD1 identical over 7 bases. The germline V gene encodes CDR1 SNHLY and CDR2 FYNNEI. The CDR3 covers 15 residues. With V trimmed by 7 bases and J by 4 bases, 7 bases remained unmatched.